The source of this TCR beta chain is a study of T cells in tuberculosis. At study entry, adolescents had tuberculin skin tests and IGRA screening. Study-wide findings and caveats: The TCR-beta difference was not significant; alpha differences partly reflected length.

Unmatched junction bases numbered 7, after V lost 4 bases and J lost 2 bases. Germline V lookup: CDR1 MNHNS, CDR2 SASEGT. CDR3 length: 15 amino acids. Sequenced by immunoSEQ multiplex PCR; TCRdb stores in-frame clones only, minus some. The sample lists roughly 41,000 clones, almost 95% seen once, with 12% in the top ten. As concerns this clone: The antigen remains unidentified.

This clonotype originated in a donor under 30 with latent tuberculosis or without tuberculosis infection. Some clones in this sample may be carry-over from other donors' samples. This rearrangement joins TRBV6-1 to TRBJ1-1, with TRBD1 matching 7 bases. The specimen sequenced was PBMCs. The CDR3 sequence: CASSGRQGRNTEAFF. CDR3 DNA sequence: TGTGCCAGCAGTGGGCGACAGGGAAGAAACACTGAAGCTTTCTTT.